The entry that follows covers one TCR beta chain sequence. Losses at the gene ends were 5 bases for V and 11 bases for J; bases not matched to a gene: 12. CDR1 is SGHAT and CDR2 is FQNNGV in the germline V gene. This CDR3 region has 13 residues. The source of the sample is a study of blood T cell repertoires in COVID-19. The overall study: Sample material is recorded as cDNA or gDNA derived from T cells, B-cell-depleted T cells, or PBMCs.

In the authors' methods: Cell counts per sample came from amplifying reference gene primers. Generated by immunoSEQ multiplex PCR, the TCRdb table keeps only in-frame clones and is missing some. The DNA gave D and trimming, while V, J and clone size come from that table. The table lists about 51,000 clones, about 86% of them singletons. Material: peripheral blood. The TCR comes from a man in his fifties or sixties with acute or convalescent COVID-19. This sequence joins TRBV11-2 and TRBJ2-7, with TRBD1 matching 7 bases. CDR3 protein: CASSAGISGTEYF. In DNA form, the CDR3 reads TGTGCCAGCAGCGCCGGAATTTCTGGGACAGAGTACTTC.